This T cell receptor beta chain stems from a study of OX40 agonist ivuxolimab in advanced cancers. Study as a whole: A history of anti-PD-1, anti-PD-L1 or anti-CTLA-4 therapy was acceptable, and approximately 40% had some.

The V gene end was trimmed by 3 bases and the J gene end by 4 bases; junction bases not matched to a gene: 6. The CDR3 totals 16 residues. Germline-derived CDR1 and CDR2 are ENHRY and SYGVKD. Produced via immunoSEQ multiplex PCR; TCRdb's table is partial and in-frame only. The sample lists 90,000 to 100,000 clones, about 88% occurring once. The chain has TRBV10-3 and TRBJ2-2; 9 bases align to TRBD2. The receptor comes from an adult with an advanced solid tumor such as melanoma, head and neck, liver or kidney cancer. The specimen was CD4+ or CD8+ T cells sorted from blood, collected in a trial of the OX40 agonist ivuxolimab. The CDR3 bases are TGTGCCATCAGTGAAGGTAGCGGGAGCGTCACCGGGGAGCTGTTTTTT. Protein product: CAISEGSGSVTGELFF.